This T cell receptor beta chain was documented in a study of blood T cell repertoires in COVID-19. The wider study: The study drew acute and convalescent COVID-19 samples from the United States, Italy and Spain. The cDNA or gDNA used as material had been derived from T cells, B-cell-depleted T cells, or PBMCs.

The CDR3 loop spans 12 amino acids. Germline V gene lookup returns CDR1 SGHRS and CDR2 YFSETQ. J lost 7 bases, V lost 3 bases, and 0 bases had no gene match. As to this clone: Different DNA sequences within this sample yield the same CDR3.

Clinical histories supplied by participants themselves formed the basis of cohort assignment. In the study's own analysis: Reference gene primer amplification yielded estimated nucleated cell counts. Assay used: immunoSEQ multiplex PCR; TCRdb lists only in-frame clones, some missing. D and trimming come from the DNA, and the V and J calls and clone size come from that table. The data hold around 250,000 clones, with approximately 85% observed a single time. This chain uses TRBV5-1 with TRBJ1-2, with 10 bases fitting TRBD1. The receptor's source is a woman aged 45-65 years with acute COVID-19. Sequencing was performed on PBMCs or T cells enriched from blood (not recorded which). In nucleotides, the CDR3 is TGCGCCAGCAGCTGGACAGGGGGTGGCTACACCTTC. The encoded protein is CASSWTGGGYTF.